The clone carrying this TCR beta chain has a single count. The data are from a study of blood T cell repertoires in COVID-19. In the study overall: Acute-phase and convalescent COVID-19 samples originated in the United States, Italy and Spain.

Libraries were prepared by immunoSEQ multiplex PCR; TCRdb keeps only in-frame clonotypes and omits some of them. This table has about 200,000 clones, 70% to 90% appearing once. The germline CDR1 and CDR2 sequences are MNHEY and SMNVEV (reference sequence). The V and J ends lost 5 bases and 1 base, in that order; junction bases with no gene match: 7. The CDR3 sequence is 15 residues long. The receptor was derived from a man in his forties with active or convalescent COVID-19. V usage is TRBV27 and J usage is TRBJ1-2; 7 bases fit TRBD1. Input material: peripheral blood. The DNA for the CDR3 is TGTGCCAGCAGTGCCGACAGGGTAGGTAACTATGGCTACACCTTC. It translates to CASSADRVGNYGYTF.